This entry concerns a single T cell receptor beta chain. Per the authors' pipeline: Scientists estimated how many nucleated cells there were by amplifying reference gene primers. Using immunoSEQ multiplex PCR, the repertoire was profiled, and TCRdb retains in-frame clones only, with some absent. V, J and clone size derive from that table, while D and trimming were established from the DNA sequence. Of 200,000 to 250,000 clones in the sample, 75% to 90% are singletons; the top ten hold around 2%. The entry originates in a study of blood T cell repertoires in COVID-19. Turning to the study itself: Specimens from acute and convalescent COVID-19 originated in the United States, Italy and Spain.

CDR3 length: 16 amino acids. Germline CDR1 reads KGHSH; CDR2 reads LQKENI. V was pared by 3 bases and J by 2 bases, with 11 bases between. The chain uses TRBV18 and TRBJ1-6; maybe TRBD1 (6 bases). The source of this sequence is a man aged 25 to 40 who had recovered from COVID-19. The specimen sequenced was peripheral blood. The DNA of the CDR3 is TGTGCCAGCTCACCGACACAGGGTGCCTATAATTCACCCCTCCACTTT. This translates into CASSPTQGAYNSPLHF.